This T cell receptor (beta chain) was identified during a study of OX40 agonist ivuxolimab in advanced cancers. The study, taken as a whole, reports: In the 0.1 to 3.0 mg/kg range, CD4+ and CD8+ blood T cells had expanded clonally by week 6. Relative to CD4+, CD8+ T cells held more expanded clones on average.

Comments on this clone: Its antigen is not known.

Clones were sequenced by immunoSEQ multiplex PCR, and TCRdb holds only the in-frame ones, with some missing. This table has about 94,000 clones, roughly 94% appearing once. Germline CDR1 SQVTM, CDR2 ANQGSEA. This CDR3 comprises 14 residues. V lost 6 bases, J lost 3 bases, and 10 bases stayed unmatched. The sequence derives from an adult with an advanced solid tumor such as melanoma, head and neck, liver or kidney cancer. The specimen was CD4+ or CD8+ T cells sorted from blood, collected in a trial of the OX40 agonist ivuxolimab. The J gene is TRBJ1-2, the V gene TRBV29-1, with TRBD1 matching over 7 bases. The CDR3 DNA is TGCAGCGTGACAAGACAGGGTATCGACTATGGCTACACCTTC. Protein: CSVTRQGIDYGYTF. Filled out from reference TRBV29-1 and TRBJ1-2, the complete variable domain reads SAVISQKPSRDICQRGTSLTIQCQVDSQVTMMFWYRQQPGQSLTLIATANQGSEATYESGFVIDKFPISRPNLTFSTLTVSNMSPEDSSIYLCSVTRQGIDYGYTFGSGTRLTVV.